Listed below are T cell receptor beta chains from one sample, sequenced in a study of blood T cell repertoires in COVID-19. The method was immunoSEQ multiplex PCR; TCRdb's version includes in-frame clones alone and lacks a portion of them. Among 110,000 or so clones, more than 80% were seen once, and the ten largest hold approximately 5.1%. The sequenced material came from peripheral blood. The origin of the receptors is a woman aged 60-75 years with COVID-19, enrolled during active disease. CDR3s include the opening cysteine and the closing phenylalanine or tryptophan. A D gene is named only where the DNA matches it firmly. The size of a clone is reported for some rows only, either as once, few or many, or as a class for expanded clones.

J gene | clone size | D gene | V gene | CDR3 protein | CDR3 DNA
TRBJ1-5 | - | - | TRBV27 | CASSTTGPHQPQHF | TGTGCCAGCAGTACGACAGGCCCTCATCAGCCCCAGCATTTT
TRBJ1-1 | - | - | TRBV9 | CASSPAGEDTEAFF | TGTGCCAGCAGCCCCGCCGGGGAGGACACTGAAGCTTTCTTT
TRBJ2-7 | - | - | TRBV5-1 | CASSLRKDFTFNEQYF | TGCGCCAGCAGCTTGAGAAAGGACTTCACGTTTAACGAGCAGTACTTC
TRBJ2-3 | - | - | TRBV3-1/TRBV3-2 | CASSPTGGAGTDTQYF | TGTGCCAGCAGCCCAACGGGTGGGGCCGGCACAGATACGCAGTATTTT
TRBJ2-1 | once | TRBD1 | TRBV4-3 | CASSQEYPGGPHNEQFF | TGCGCCAGCAGCCAAGAATACCCAGGGGGCCCCCACAATGAGCAGTTCTTC
TRBJ2-4 | once | - | TRBV12-5 | CASGPSGTIRAKNIQYF | TGTGCTAGTGGTCCCTCCGGGACAATAAGAGCCAAAAACATTCAGTACTTC
TRBJ1-2 | once | - | TRBV5-1 | CASSLAGTGTYGYTF | TGCGCCAGCAGCTTGGCGGGAACAGGGACCTATGGCTACACCTTC
TRBJ1-5 | - | - | TRBV19 | CASSIDRNSWYSNQPQHF | TGTGCCAGTAGTATAGATCGGAACAGTTGGTATAGCAATCAGCCCCAGCATTTT
TRBJ1-2 | - | TRBD1 | TRBV23-1 | CASSQSISGQHLYGYTF | TGCGCCAGCAGTCAATCGATTTCGGGACAGCATCTCTATGGCTACACCTTC
TRBJ1-6 | - | TRBD1 | TRBV7-9 | CASSLGTGDSPLHF | TGTGCCAGCAGCTTAGGGACAGGCGATTCACCCCTCCACTTT
TRBJ2-2 | - | TRBD2 | TRBV24-1 | CATSDYGWGGGTNTGELFF | TGTGCCACCAGTGATTACGGTTGGGGCGGGGGGACGAACACCGGGGAGCTGTTTTTT
TRBJ2-3 | - | TRBD1 | TRBV28 | CASSFGTGGTDTQYF | TGTGCCAGCAGTTTCGGGACAGGGGGTACAGATACGCAGTATTTT
TRBJ1-1 | - | - | TRBV5-4 | CASTFARQGGNTEAFF | TGTGCCAGCACCTTCGCCCGCCAAGGGGGGAACACTGAAGCTTTCTTT
TRBJ2-5 | - | - | TRBV5-3 | CARSFGSGVETQYF | TGTGCCAGAAGCTTCGGGTCAGGGGTCGAGACCCAGTACTTC
TRBJ2-5 | - | TRBD2 | TRBV7-6 | CASSGGGQETQYF | TGTGCCAGCAGCGGGGGGGGCCAAGAGACCCAGTACTTC
TRBJ1-3 | - | - | TRBV15 | CATSPEQGLYSGNTIYF | TGTGCCACCAGCCCAGAGCAGGGGCTCTACTCTGGAAACACCATATATTTT
TRBJ2-5 | - | TRBD2 | TRBV7-2 | CASSSGLAGGRETQYF | TGTGCCAGCAGCTCGGGACTAGCGGGGGGGCGAGAGACCCAGTACTTC
TRBJ1-2 | - | TRBD1 | TRBV27 | CASSLTGDYGYTF | TGTGCCAGCAGTTTGACAGGGGACTATGGCTACACCTTC
TRBJ1-6 | - | - | TRBV19 | CASIDGVGPLHF | TGTGCCAGTATCGACGGGGTCGGACCCCTCCACTTT
TRBJ1-3 | - | TRBD1 | TRBV30 | CAWGDRSSGNTIYF | TGTGCCTGGGGGGACAGATCCTCTGGAAACACCATATATTTT
TRBJ2-2 | - | TRBD2 | TRBV19 | CASILYEAGGPSGELFF | TGTGCCAGTATTCTGTATGAAGCGGGGGGACCATCCGGGGAGCTGTTTTTT
TRBJ1-2 | - | - | TRBV7-8 | CASSFGAGAYGYTF | TGTGCCAGCAGCTTCGGGGCGGGGGCTTATGGCTACACCTTC
TRBJ2-6 | - | - | TRBV5-6 | CASSLRDSGANVLTF | TGTGCCAGCAGCTTACGAGACTCTGGGGCCAACGTCCTGACTTTC
TRBJ2-2 | - | TRBD1 | TRBV7-3 | CASSLLQGAGELFF | TGTGCCAGCAGCTTATTGCAGGGGGCCGGGGAGCTGTTTTTT
TRBJ1-4 | once | TRBD1 | TRBV10-3 | CAISGDRDSSNEKLFF | TGTGCCATCAGTGGGGACAGGGATTCCAGTAATGAAAAACTGTTTTTT
TRBJ2-3 | - | - | TRBV5-1 | CASSFTGSDTQYF | TGCGCCAGCAGCTTCACAGGGTCGGATACGCAGTATTTT
TRBJ1-2 | - | TRBD1 | TRBV5-1 | CASSLVGVSGQGYGYTF | TGCGCCAGCAGCTTGGTCGGGGTTTCGGGACAGGGCTATGGCTACACCTTC
TRBJ1-2 | few | - | TRBV19 | CASSIRGANYDGYTF | TGTGCCAGTAGTATTCGGGGGGCTAATTACGATGGCTACACCTTC
TRBJ1-2 | - | - | TRBV5-1 | CASSPAGTDYGYTF | TGCGCCAGCAGCCCGGCAGGGACTGACTATGGCTACACCTTC
TRBJ1-2 | - | TRBD1 | TRBV9 | CASSLMDRVMDGYTF | TGTGCCAGCAGCCTGATGGACAGGGTGATGGATGGCTACACCTTC
TRBJ2-5 | - | TRBD1 | TRBV2 | CASSDDRVQETQYF | TGTGCCAGCAGTGATGACAGGGTCCAAGAGACCCAGTACTTC
TRBJ2-3 | - | TRBD2 | TRBV7-2 | CASSFLPSGTTDTQYF | TGTGCCAGCAGCTTTTTACCTAGCGGGACAACAGATACGCAGTATTTT
TRBJ1-3 | - | TRBD1 | TRBV4-1 | CASSQVDRGMEGNTIYF | TGCGCCAGCAGCCAAGTCGACAGGGGGATGGAAGGAAACACCATATATTTT
TRBJ2-1 | once | TRBD2 | TRBV6-5 | CASNSGGARHEQFF | TGTGCCAGCAATAGCGGGGGGGCCCGCCATGAGCAGTTCTTC
TRBJ2-7 | - | - | TRBV19 | CASSIVGEANEQYF | TGTGCCAGTAGTATAGTAGGAGAAGCCAACGAGCAGTACTTC
TRBJ1-4 | - | TRBD1 | TRBV19 | CASSRAWTGESATNEKLFF | TGTGCCAGTAGTAGGGCCTGGACAGGGGAGTCTGCAACTAATGAAAAACTGTTTTTT
TRBJ2-7 | once | TRBD1 | TRBV19 | CASSIATGGGDYEQYF | TGTGCCAGTAGTATCGCCACAGGGGGAGGAGACTACGAGCAGTACTTC
TRBJ1-2 | few | TRBD1 | TRBV5-1 | CASSRLPGQGYGYTF | TGCGCCAGCAGCCGACTTCCGGGACAGGGCTATGGCTACACCTTC